Listed below are T cell receptor beta chains from one sample, sequenced in a study of blood T cell repertoires in COVID-19. This table comes from immunoSEQ multiplex PCR, and its TCRdb copy is limited to in-frame clones, with some not included. The data hold about 250,000 clones, with 65% to 85% observed a single time. Sequencing was performed on peripheral blood. These receptors were obtained from a human donor in a cohort sampled during active COVID-19. Both conserved end residues are part of each CDR3.

>TRBV4-1|TRBJ2-1
CASSPLAVRSYNEQFF
>TRBV30|TRBJ2-7
CAWSTPYEQYF
>TRBV6-5|TRBJ1-5
CASGVDGGQPQHF
>TRBV3-1/TRBV3-2|TRBJ2-7
CASSPTGVDEQYF
>TRBV27|TRBJ2-3
CASSNPAGVRDTQYF
>TRBV10-1|TRBJ2-3
CASSKNLQRENTDTQYF
>TRBV19|TRBJ1-2
CASSQRLRGYGYTF
>TRBV19|TRBJ1-4
CASSPGQGAKKLFF
>TRBV10-1|TRBJ2-7
CASSESWGQSSYEQYF
>TRBV14|TRBJ1-4
CASSQAGTGGEKLFF
>TRBV5-1|TRBJ2-1
CASSYTGLAGGNNEQFF
>TRBV6-2/TRBV6-3|TRBJ2-2
CASSTDRRPTGELFF
>TRBV6-5|TRBJ2-3
CASSLTDTQYF
>TRBV6-5|TRBJ2-1
CASSRSRQGANEQFF
>TRBV24-1|TRBJ2-1
CATSDADRGVEQFF
>TRBV5-1|TRBJ2-5
CASSPQTGGHQETQYF
>TRBV6-5|TRBJ2-1
CASKKAGDPNEQFF
>TRBV29-1|TRBJ2-1
CSVEEGINEQFF
>TRBV28|TRBJ2-6
CASSLLGQGANVLTF
>TRBV5-4|TRBJ2-3
CASSRTSGSGADTQYF
>TRBV6-6|TRBJ2-7
CASSQTGKGRHEQYF
>TRBV28|TRBJ1-4
CASSTAGQINEKLFF
>TRBV4-1|TRBJ1-5
CASSPWQGYNQPQHF
>TRBV6-5|TRBJ2-7
CASSFSGEQYF
>TRBV10-2|TRBJ1-2
CASSTGTGYGYTF
>TRBV2|TRBJ2-2
CASSSTWGELFF
>TRBV5-1|TRBJ1-1
CASSSRQGWAFF
>TRBV7-2|TRBJ1-5
CASSSAGTGGNQPQHF
>TRBV19|TRBJ2-5
CASRISGGAGETQYF
>TRBV12-3/TRBV12-4|TRBJ2-5
CASTWSGDETQYF
>TRBV18|TRBJ1-6
CASSPRSGDNSPLHF
>TRBV11-2|TRBJ1-1
CASSSSRVPTEAFF
>TRBV6-4|TRBJ2-2
CASSAGVGGELFF
>TRBV5-1|TRBJ2-7
CASSPTTGLEYEQYF
>TRBV19|TRBJ2-7
CASSSGLSYEQYF
>TRBV7-8|TRBJ1-2
CASSLGTGVNYGYTF
>TRBV30|TRBJ1-1
CAWSDTGKAFF
>TRBV5-4|TRBJ2-7
CASSFLTGREQYF
>TRBV14|TRBJ2-2
CASSLAWGTGELFF
>TRBV18|TRBJ2-7
CASSRGTGLYEQYF
>TRBV6-4|TRBJ2-3
CASSGSGGADTQYF
>TRBV5-1|TRBJ2-7
CASRQNPGQGAGEQYF
>TRBV9|TRBJ2-3
CASSSRGRGTTDTQYF
>TRBV24-1|TRBJ1-3
CATSDTSPPGNTIYF
>TRBV5-8|TRBJ2-7
CASSPTNPTYEQYF
>TRBV7-2|TRBJ2-3
CASSLDPGSTDTQYF
>TRBV27|TRBJ1-5
CASSSGSNQPQHF
>TRBV11-2|TRBJ1-2
CASSPEAHTTNYGYTF
>TRBV5-1|TRBJ1-2
CASSFGGGDIGYTF
>TRBV5-1|TRBJ2-7
CASSLSGGPYEQYF
>TRBV11-2|TRBJ2-5
CASSLEGGTGSRETQYF
>TRBV18|TRBJ1-5
CASSPASGDSQGVSQPQHF
>TRBV6-5|TRBJ1-2
CASRASTGIYGYTF